The 10 T cell receptor beta chains below come from one sample, sequenced in a study of shared T cell receptors in the human thymus. Only in-frame clones appear in the TCRdb table, and some are missing; sequencing was by immunoSEQ multiplex PCR. The sample records hundreds of thousands of clones, around 85% being singletons. This sample was also put to use in a study of human thymus T cells.

Source material: thymocytes. Receptor source: a girl under three years old with a congenital heart defect.

The rearrangement links TRBV4-1 to TRBJ2-7; no clear D gene. The V gene's germline CDR1 is MGHRA and CDR2 YSYEKL. Deletions cut 1 base from V and 3 bases from J, with 19 bases between. This CDR3 contains 17 residues. CDR3 in amino acids: CASSQGSEKIKFYEQYF. CDR3 DNA: TGCGCCAGCAGCCAAGGTTCAGAAAAGATAAAATTCTACGAGCAGTACTTC.

V gene TRBV5-5 combines with J gene TRBJ1-2, with 7 bases identical to TRBD1. J was trimmed by 5 bases and V by 2 bases; bases with no gene match: 9. Germline CDR1 reads SGHKS; CDR2 reads YYEKEE (reference sequence). CDR3 size: 15 residues. The DNA of the CDR3 is TGTGCCAGCAGCTTAGGACAGGAACCACTTTATGGCTACACCTTC. Its translation is CASSLGQEPLYGYTF.

The chain carries TRBV4-3 and TRBJ2-7; perhaps TRBD2 as D (6 bases). Trimming took 0 bases from V and 2 from J, leaving 14 bases between them. Germline V gene sequence: CDR1 LGHNA, CDR2 YSLEER. This CDR3 spans 16 amino acids. Here the CDR3 reads CASSQDGPSAPYEQYF. CDR3 sequence (DNA): TGCGCCAGCAGCCAAGACGGACCTAGCGCACCCTACGAGCAGTACTTC.

A single count supports this clone. The J gene is TRBJ2-1, the V gene TRBV9; weak D call: TRBD2 (6 bases). CDR3 length: 14 amino acids. Germline V gene lookup returns CDR1 SGDLS and CDR2 YYNGEE. Between the trimmed V and J ends, which lost 1 base and 8 bases, there was a span of 13 bases. This chain's CDR3 is CASSVFAWEDEQFF. The CDR3 DNA follows: TGTGCCAGCAGCGTATTTGCCTGGGAGGATGAGCAGTTCTTC.

J is TRBJ2-3 and V is TRBV9, with TRBD2 matching 10 bases. Germline CDR1 SGDLS, CDR2 YYNGEE. The V gene end was trimmed by 3 bases and the J gene end by 2 bases; junction bases not matched to a gene: 3. The CDR3 sequence is 15 residues long. CDR3 coding DNA: TGTGCCAGCAGCGCAGGACTAGCGGACACAGATACGCAGTATTTT. Its protein is CASSAGLADTDTQYF.

V usage is TRBV29-1 and J usage is TRBJ1-2; tentatively, D is TRBD1 (6 bases). The V and J ends lost 4 bases and 1 base respectively, with 16 bases between them. Germline V gene lookup returns CDR1 SQVTM and CDR2 ANQGSEA. The CDR3 covers 15 residues. CDR3: CSVGLGALFNYGYTF. CDR3 DNA: TGCAGCGTTGGTCTGGGGGCCCTATTTAACTATGGCTACACCTTC.

This clone showed up just a few times. This sequence joins TRBV6-4 and TRBJ1-2, with a weak D call TRBD1 (6 bases). V was trimmed by 5 bases and J by 7 bases, leaving 14 bases between them. The CDR3 is 13 residues long. Germline V CDR1 and CDR2: MRHNA, SNTAGT. This CDR3 reads CASSSGVKGGYTF. CDR3 nucleotide sequence: TGTGCCAGCAGTTCAGGGGTCAAGGGTGGCTACACCTTC.

There are a few counts of this clone. The chain couples TRBV5-6 to TRBJ2-2; TRBD1 agrees at 9 bases. The V and J ends lost 4 bases and 6 bases, in that order; junction bases with no gene match: 7. CDR1 is SGHDT, CDR2 YYEEEE, per germline. The CDR3 totals 15 residues. The CDR3 loop is CASSRGQGGAGELFF. Written as DNA, the CDR3 is TGTGCCAGCAGCCGGGGACAGGGAGGGGCCGGGGAGCTGTTTTTT.

The rearrangement uses TRBV5-4 and TRBJ1-6; 9 bases match TRBD1. The CDR3 spans 16 residues. The J segment lost 7 bases and the V segment lost 3 bases, leaving 8 bases of the junction unmatched. Germline V gene sequence: CDR1 SGHNT, CDR2 YYREEE (reference sequence). The CDR3 protein is CASSSRTGEFNSPLHF. CDR3 sequence (DNA): TGTGCCAGCAGCTCTCGGACAGGGGAGTTCAATTCACCCCTCCACTTT.

This clone is a singleton in its sample. V usage is TRBV9 and J usage is TRBJ1-2; TRBD1 might be the D (5 bases). The CDR3 is 15 residues long. Trimming shortened V by 0 bases and J by 3 bases, and 12 bases separated the two germline ends. CDR1 is SGDLS and CDR2 is YYNGEE in the germline V gene. The DNA of the CDR3 is TGTGCCAGCAGCGTAGACGGTGGGGCATACTATGGCTACACCTTC. The encoded protein is CASSVDGGAYYGYTF.